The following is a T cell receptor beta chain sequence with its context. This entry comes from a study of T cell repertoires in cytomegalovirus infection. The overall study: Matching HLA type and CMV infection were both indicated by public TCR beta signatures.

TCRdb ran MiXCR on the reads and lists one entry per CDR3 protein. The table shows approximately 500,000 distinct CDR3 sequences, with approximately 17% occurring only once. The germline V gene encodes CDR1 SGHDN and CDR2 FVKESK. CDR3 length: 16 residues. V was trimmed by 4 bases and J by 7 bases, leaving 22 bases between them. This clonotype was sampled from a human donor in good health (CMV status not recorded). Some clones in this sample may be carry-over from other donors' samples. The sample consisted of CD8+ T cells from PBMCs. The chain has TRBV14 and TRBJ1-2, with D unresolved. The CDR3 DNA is TGTGCCAGCAGCCCACCCCAGACAACTAGGAGTCGTGGCTACACCTTC. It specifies CASSPPQTTRSRGYTF.